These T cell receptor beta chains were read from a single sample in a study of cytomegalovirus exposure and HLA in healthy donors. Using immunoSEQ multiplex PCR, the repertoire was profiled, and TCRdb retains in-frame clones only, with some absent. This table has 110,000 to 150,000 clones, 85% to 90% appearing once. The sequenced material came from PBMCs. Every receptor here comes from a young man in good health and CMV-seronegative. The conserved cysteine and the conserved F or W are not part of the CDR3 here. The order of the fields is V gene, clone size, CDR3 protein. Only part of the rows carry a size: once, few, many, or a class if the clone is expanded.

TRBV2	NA	ASSADRVDQPQH
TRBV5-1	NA	ASSTLSSGGGETQY
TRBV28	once	ASSALGTSQETQY
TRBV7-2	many	ASSLALREGYT
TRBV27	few	ASSLYHGQPQH
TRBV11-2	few	ASSAYQGAYNEQF
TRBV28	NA	ASSPLPAGPNEKLF
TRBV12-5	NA	ASGGGTEAF
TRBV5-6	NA	ASSSTGTASYEQY
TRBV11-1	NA	ASSHIQPNQPQH
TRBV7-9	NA	ASSLTGGNEQF
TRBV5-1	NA	ASSLERRPPYEQY
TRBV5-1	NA	ASSFDSNSPLH
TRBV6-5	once	ASSYSRSTEAF
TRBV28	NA	ASRKTPGRTGTFYEQY
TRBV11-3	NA	ASSLGGQGREQF
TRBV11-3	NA	ASSLDLSGANVLT
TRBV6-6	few	ASRQGRSPLH
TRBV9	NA	ASSVGGPQETQY
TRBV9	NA	ASSPNLADEQF
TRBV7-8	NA	ASSSPGGNTEAF
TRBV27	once	ASSPSAGELYNEQF
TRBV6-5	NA	ASSPRVAGSNEQF
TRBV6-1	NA	ASSEGQASSYEQY